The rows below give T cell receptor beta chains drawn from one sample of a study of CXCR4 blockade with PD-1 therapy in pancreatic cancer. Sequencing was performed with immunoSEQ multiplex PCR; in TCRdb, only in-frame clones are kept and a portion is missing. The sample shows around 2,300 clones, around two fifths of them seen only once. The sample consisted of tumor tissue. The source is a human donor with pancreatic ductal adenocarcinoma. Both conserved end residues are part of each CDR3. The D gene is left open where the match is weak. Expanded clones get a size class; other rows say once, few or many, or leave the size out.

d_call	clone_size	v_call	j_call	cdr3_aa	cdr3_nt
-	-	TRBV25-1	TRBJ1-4	CASSESGRGREKLFF	TGTGCCAGCAGTGAATCTGGGAGGGGGAGGGAAAAACTGTTTTTT
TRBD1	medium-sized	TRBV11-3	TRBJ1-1	CASSLYNRDRGPPEAFF	TGTGCCAGCAGCTTATATAACCGGGACAGGGGGCCGCCCGAAGCTTTCTTT
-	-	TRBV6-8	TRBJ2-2	CASSYTGAGELFF	TGTGCCAGCAGTTATACGGGGGCCGGGGAGCTGTTTTTT
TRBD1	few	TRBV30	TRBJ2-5	CAWRGKGTAQETQYF	TGTGCCTGGAGGGGAAAAGGGACAGCTCAAGAGACCCAGTACTTC
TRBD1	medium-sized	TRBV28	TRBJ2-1	CASSPRGQGYNEQFF	TGTGCCAGCTCCCCTCGGGGACAGGGTTACAATGAGCAGTTCTTC
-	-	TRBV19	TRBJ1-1	CASSIFEGTEAFF	TGTGCCAGTAGTATATTTGAGGGGACTGAAGCTTTCTTT
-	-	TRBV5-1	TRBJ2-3	CASSLGQSSDTQYF	TGCGCCAGCAGCTTGGGGCAATCCTCAGATACGCAGTATTTT
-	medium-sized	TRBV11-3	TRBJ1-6	CASSLVLDNSPLHF	TGTGCCAGCAGCTTAGTGCTGGATAATTCACCCCTCCACTTT
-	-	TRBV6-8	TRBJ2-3	CASSDPTPTDTQYF	TGTGCCAGCAGTGATCCTACCCCCACAGATACGCAGTATTTT
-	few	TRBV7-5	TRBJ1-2	CASSLDGTGSGYTF	TGTGCCAGCAGCTTAGATGGGACAGGGAGCGGCTACACCTTC
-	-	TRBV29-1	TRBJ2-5	CSVEAVIETQYF	TGCAGCGTTGAAGCGGTAATAGAGACCCAGTACTTC
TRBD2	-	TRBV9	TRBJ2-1	CASRSASSSGQGREQFF	TGTGCCAGCAGGTCCGCGTCCTCTAGCGGGCAAGGTAGGGAGCAGTTCTTC
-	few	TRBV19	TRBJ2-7	CASSISSAAVYEQYF	TGTGCCAGTAGTATCTCGTCGGCGGCTGTCTACGAGCAGTACTTC
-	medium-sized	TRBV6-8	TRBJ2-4	CASSQGRRWIQYF	TGTGCCAGCAGTCAGGGACGACGATGGATTCAGTACTTC
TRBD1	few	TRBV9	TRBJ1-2	CASSAGTAYGYTF	TGTGCCAGCAGCGCCGGGACAGCCTATGGCTACACCTTC
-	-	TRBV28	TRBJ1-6	CASTSPGFYNSPLHF	TGTGCCAGCACCTCCCCGGGATTCTATAATTCACCCCTCCACTTT
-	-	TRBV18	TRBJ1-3	CASSTDSGNTIYF	TGTGCCAGCTCAACGGACTCTGGAAACACCATATATTTT
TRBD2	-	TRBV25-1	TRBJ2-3	CASSELKLAGPTDTQYF	TGTGCCAGCAGTGAATTAAAACTAGCGGGACCCACAGATACGCAGTATTTT
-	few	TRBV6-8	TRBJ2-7	CASSMTESNEQYF	TGTGCCAGCAGCATGACAGAGAGCAACGAGCAGTACTTC
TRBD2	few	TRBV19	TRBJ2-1	CASSKTSGDYNEQFF	TGTGCCAGTAGTAAGACTAGCGGGGATTACAATGAGCAGTTCTTC
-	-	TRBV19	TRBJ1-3	CASSRDTGNTIYF	TGTGCCAGTAGCAGGGATACTGGAAACACCATATATTTT
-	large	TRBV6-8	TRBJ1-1	CASSSGGAEAFF	TGTGCCAGCAGTTCGGGGGGCGCTGAAGCTTTCTTT
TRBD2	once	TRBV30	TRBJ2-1	CAWSPLAEGLDGQFF	TGTGCCTGGAGTCCCCTTGCGGAAGGACTAGATGGGCAGTTCTTC
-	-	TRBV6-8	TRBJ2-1	CASVSGFNNEQFF	TGTGCCAGCGTCTCCGGCTTTAACAATGAGCAGTTCTTC
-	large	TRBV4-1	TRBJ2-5	CASSPLPQETQYF	TGCGCCAGCAGCCCTTTGCCCCAAGAGACCCAGTACTTC
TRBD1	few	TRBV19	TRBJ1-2	CASADRGLYYGYTF	TGTGCCAGTGCCGACAGGGGGCTTTACTATGGCTACACCTTC
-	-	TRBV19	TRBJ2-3	CASSYGGGRGTDTQYF	TGTGCCAGTAGTTATGGGGGCGGGAGAGGCACAGATACGCAGTATTTT
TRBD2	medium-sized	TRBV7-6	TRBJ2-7	CASTRTSRSYEQYF	TGTGCCAGCACTCGGACTAGCAGATCGTACGAGCAGTACTTC